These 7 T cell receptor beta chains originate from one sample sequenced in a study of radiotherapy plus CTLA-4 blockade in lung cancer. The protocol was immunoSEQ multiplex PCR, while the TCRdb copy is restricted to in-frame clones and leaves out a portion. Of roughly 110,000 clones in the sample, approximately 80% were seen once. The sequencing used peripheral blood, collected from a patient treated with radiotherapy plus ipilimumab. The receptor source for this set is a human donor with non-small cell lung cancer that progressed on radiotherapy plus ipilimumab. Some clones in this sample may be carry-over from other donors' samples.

Written as DNA, the CDR3 is TGCAGCGCCCGACAGGGGGCAAGGGAGCAGTTCTTC. As protein: CSARQGAREQFF. The chain joins TRBV29-1 to TRBJ2-1; TRBD1 matches 10 bases. Germline CDR1 SQVTM, CDR2 ANQGSEA. The CDR3 runs 12 residues. The V gene end was trimmed by 7 bases and the J gene end by 10 bases; junction bases not matched to a gene: 7.

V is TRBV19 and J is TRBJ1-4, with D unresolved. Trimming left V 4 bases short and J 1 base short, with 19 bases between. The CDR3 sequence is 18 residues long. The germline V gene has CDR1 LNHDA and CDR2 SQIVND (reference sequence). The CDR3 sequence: CASSTLLRIGVTNEKLFF. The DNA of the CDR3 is TGTGCCAGTAGTACTCTACTTAGGATCGGGGTAACTAATGAAAAACTGTTTTTT. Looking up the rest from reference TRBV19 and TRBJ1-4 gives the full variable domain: DGGITQSPKYLFRKEGQNVTLSCEQNLNHDAMYWYRQDPGQGLRLIYYSQIVNDFQKGDIAEGYSVSREKKESFPLTVTSAQKNPTAFYLCASSTLLRIGVTNEKLFFGSGTQLSVL.

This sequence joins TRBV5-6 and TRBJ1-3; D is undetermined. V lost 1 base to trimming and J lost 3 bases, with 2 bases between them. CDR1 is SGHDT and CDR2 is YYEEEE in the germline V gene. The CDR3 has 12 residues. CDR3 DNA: TGTGCCAGCAGCTTGTTTGGAAACACCATATATTTT. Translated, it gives CASSLFGNTIYF.

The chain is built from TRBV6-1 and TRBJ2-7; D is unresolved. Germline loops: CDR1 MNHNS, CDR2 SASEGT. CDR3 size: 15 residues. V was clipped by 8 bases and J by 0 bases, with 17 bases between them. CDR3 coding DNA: TGTGCCAGCGGCTTACAGCTATTCAGCTCCTACGAGCAGTACTTC. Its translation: CASGLQLFSSYEQYF.

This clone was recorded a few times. The CDR3 DNA reads as TGCGCCAGCAGCTTACGACTAAGTGACGGGCAGTATTTT. It yields the protein CASSLRLSDGQYF. The chain has TRBV5-1 and TRBJ2-3; D may be TRBD2 (5 bases). The CDR3 has 13 amino acids. Germline assignment: CDR1 SGHRS and CDR2 YFSETQ. V was pared by 2 bases and J by 11 bases, with 15 bases between.

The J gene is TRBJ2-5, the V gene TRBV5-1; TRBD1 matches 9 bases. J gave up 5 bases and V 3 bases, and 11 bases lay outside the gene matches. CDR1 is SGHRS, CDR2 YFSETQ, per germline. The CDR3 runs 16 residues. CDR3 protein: CASSWGPTGGGETQYF. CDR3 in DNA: TGCGCCAGCAGCTGGGGACCCACAGGGGGCGGTGAGACCCAGTACTTC.

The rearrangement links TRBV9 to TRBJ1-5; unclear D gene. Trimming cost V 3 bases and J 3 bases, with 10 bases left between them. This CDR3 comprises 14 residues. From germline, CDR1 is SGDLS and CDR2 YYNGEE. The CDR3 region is CASSGPGINQPQHF. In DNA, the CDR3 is TGTGCCAGCAGCGGCCCTGGGATCAATCAGCCCCAGCATTTT. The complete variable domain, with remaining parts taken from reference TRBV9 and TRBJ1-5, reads DSGVTQTPKHLITATGQRVTLRCSPRSGDLSVYWYQQSLDQGLQFLIQYYNGEERAKGNILERFSAQQFPDLHSELNLSSLELGDSALYFCASSGPGINQPQHFGDGTRLSIL.